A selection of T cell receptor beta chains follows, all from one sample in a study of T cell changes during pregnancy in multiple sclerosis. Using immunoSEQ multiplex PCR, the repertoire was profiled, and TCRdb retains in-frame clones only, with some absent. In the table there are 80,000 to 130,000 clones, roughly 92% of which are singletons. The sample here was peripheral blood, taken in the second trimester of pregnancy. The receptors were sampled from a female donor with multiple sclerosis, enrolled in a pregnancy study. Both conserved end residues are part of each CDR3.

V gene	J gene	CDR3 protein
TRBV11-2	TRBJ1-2	CASSKGGYGYTF
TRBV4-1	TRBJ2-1	CASSQVGSYNEQFF
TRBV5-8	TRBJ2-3	CASSPAGADTQYF
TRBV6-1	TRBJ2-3	CASSESSGATDTQYF
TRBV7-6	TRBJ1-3	CASSPTRTGGGNTIYF
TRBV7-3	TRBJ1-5	CASSLAGNSNQPQHF
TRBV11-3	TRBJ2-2	CASSPWTSGEGTGELFF
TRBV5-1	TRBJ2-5	CASSFQRGSPETQYF
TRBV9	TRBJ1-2	CASSVGGLAYGYTF
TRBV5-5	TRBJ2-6	CASSFVQVPSGANVLTF
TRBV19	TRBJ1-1	CASSGQGHTEAFF